This TCR beta chain is drawn from a study of T cell responses to AZD1222 COVID-19 vaccine. Study-wide context: Second-dose recipients at about 4 or about 12 weeks were treated as one pooled group. Study findings and constraints: The reported proportion of spike-specific TCRs targeting unmutated variant regions was nearly half. Spike-specific TCR breadth and depth both grew after two AZD1222 doses. Recipients of AZD1222 seropositive at baseline numbered only five or six.

Generated by immunoSEQ multiplex PCR, the TCRdb table keeps only in-frame clones and is missing some. The sample has fewer than 50,000 clones; around 81% are singletons. Comment on this clone: Its specificity is unknown.

The germline V gene has CDR1 SGHNT and CDR2 YYREEE (reference sequence). The CDR3 extends over 12 amino acids. Trimming pared 4 bases from V and 5 bases from J, leaving 9 bases between. The chain links TRBV5-4 to TRBJ2-5, with D tentatively TRBD2 (6 bases). The sample consisted of peripheral blood, taken on day 0 of AZD1222 vaccination. The TCR was taken from an adult in good health. CDR3 nucleotide sequence: TGTGCCAGCAGCCTGGAGGGGGAGACCCAGTACTTC. Translation: CASSLEGETQYF.